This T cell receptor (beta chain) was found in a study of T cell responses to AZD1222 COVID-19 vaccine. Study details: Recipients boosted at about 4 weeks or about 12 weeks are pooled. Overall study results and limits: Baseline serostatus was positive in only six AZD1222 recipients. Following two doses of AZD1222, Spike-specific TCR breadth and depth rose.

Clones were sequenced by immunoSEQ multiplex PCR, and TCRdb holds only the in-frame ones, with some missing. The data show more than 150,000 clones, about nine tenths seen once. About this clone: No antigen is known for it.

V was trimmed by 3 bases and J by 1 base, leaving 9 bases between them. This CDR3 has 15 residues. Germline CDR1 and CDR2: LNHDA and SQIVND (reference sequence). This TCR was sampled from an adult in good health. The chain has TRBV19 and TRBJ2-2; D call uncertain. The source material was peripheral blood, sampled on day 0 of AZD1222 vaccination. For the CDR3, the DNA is TGTGCCAGTAGTATTTCCGGCAAGAACACCGGGGAGCTGTTTTTT. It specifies CASSISGKNTGELFF.